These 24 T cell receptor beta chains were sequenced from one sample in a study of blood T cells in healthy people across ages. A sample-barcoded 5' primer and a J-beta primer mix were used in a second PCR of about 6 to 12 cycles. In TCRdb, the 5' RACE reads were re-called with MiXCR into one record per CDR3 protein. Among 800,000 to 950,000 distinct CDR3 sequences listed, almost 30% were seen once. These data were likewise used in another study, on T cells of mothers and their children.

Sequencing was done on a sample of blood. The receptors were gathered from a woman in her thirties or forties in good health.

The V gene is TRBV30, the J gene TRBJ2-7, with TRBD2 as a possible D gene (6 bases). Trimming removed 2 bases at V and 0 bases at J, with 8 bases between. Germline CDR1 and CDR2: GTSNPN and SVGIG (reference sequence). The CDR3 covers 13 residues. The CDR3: CAWSTGSSYEQYF. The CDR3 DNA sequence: TGTGCCTGGAGTACCGGGAGCTCCTACGAGCAGTACTTC.

CDR3 DNA: TGCAGTGCTAGAGATGCTGGGCTCGCAGGGAATAATCAGCCCCAGCATTTT. Translation: CSARDAGLAGNNQPQHF. The V gene is TRBV20-1, the J gene TRBJ1-5; a possible D gene is TRBD1 (5 bases). CDR3 length: 17 residues. The germline V gene has CDR1 DFQATT and CDR2 SNEGSKA (reference sequence). V was shortened by 0 bases and J by 4 bases, with 19 bases between the two germline ends.

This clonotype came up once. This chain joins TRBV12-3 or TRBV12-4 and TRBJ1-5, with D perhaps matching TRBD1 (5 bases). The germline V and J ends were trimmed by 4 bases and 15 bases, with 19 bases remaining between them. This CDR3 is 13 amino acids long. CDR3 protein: CASSSGPFEGRHF. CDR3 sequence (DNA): TGTGCCAGCAGTTCGGGGCCCTTCGAGGGGCGGCATTTT.

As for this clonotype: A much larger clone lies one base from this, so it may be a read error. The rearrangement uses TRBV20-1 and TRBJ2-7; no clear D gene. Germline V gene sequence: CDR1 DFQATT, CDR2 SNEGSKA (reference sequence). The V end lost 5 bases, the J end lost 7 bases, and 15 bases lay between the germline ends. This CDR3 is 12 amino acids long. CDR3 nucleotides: TGCAGTGCTGGGCGGCTACCGCAGGAGCAGTACTTC. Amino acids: CSAGRLPQEQYF.

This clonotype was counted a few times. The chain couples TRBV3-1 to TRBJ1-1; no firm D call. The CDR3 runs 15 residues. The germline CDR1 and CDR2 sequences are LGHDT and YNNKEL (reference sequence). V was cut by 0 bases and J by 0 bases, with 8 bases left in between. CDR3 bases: TGTGCCAGCAGCCAAGAGGCCGTTATGAACACTGAAGCTTTCTTT. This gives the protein CASSQEAVMNTEAFF.

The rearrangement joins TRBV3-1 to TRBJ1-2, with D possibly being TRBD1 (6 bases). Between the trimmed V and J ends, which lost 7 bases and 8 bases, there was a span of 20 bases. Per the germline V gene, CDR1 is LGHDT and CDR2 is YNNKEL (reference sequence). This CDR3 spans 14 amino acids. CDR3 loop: CASTINPGAGGYTF. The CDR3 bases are TGTGCCAGCACCATTAACCCGGGGGCCGGGGGCTACACCTTC. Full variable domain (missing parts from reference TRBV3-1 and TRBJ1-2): DTAVSQTPKYLVTQMGNDKSIKCEQNLGHDTMYWYKQDSKKFLKIMFSYNNKELIINETVPNRFSPKSPDKAHLNLHINSLELGDSAVYFCASTINPGAGGYTFGSGTRLTVV.

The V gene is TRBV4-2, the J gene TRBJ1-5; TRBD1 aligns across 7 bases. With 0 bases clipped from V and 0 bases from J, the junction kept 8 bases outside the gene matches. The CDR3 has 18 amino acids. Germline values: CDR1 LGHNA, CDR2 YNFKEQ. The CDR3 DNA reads TGTGCCAGCAGCCAAGAAACAGGGGTTTCCTATAGCAATCAGCCCCAGCATTTT. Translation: CASSQETGVSYSNQPQHF.

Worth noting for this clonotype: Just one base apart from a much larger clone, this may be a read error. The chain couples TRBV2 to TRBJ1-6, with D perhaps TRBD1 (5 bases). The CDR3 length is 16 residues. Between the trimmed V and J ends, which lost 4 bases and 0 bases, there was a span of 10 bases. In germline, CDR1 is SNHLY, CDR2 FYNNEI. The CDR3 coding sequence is TGTGCCAGCAGTGCACGGGGGATCTCCTATAATTCACCCCTCCACTTT. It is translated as CASSARGISYNSPLHF.

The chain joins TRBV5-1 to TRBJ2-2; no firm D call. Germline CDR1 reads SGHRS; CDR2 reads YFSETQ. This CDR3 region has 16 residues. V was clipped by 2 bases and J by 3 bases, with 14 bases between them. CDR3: CASSLQYVADTGELFF. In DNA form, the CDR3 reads TGCGCCAGCAGCTTACAGTACGTCGCCGACACCGGGGAGCTGTTTTTT.

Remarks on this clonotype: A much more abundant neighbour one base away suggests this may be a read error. The CDR3 DNA reads as TGTGCCAGCAGTCCGGGACTAGCGAGGGGCCACGAGCAGTACTTC. Its translation: CASSPGLARGHEQYF. The rearrangement uses TRBV7-6 and TRBJ2-4, with 10 nucleotides matching TRBD2. The J call may not be correct, given that the DNA end is closer to TRBJ2-7. Germline CDR1 and CDR2: SGHVS and FNYEAQ. CDR3 length: 15 amino acids.

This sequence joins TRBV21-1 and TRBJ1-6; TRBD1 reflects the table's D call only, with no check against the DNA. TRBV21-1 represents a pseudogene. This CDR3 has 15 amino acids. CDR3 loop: CASSKRRDGNSLLHF. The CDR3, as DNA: TGTGCCAGCAGCAAAAGGCGGGACGGGAATTCACTCCTCCACTTT.

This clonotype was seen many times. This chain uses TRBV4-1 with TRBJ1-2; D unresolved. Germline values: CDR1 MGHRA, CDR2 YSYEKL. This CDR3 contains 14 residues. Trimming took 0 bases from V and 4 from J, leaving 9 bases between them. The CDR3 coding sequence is TGCGCCAGCAGCCAAGAATACGGTGCCTATGGCTACACCTTC. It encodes CASSQEYGAYGYTF.

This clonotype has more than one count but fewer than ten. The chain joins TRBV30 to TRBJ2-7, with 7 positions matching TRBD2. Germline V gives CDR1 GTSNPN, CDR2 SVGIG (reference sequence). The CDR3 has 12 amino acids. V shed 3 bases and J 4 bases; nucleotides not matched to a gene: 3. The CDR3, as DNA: TGTGCCTGGAGCGGGGGGTTTTACGAGCAGTACTTC. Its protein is CAWSGGFYEQYF.

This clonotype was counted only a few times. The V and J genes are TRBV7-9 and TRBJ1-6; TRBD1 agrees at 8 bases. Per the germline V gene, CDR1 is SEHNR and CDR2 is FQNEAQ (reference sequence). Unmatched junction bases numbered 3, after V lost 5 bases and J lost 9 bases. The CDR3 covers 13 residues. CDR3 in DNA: TGTGCCAGCAGCCCCGGACAGGGTTCACCCCTCCACTTT. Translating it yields CASSPGQGSPLHF.

CDR3 in DNA: TGTGCCAGCAGCTCAGACAGGGCCTACAATGAGCAGTTCTTC. Residues: CASSSDRAYNEQFF. This chain uses TRBV11-2 with TRBJ2-1, with 7 bases lining up with TRBD1. The CDR3 is 14 residues long. Unmatched junction bases numbered 2, after V lost 4 bases and J lost 2 bases. Germline V gene sequence: CDR1 SGHAT, CDR2 FQNNGV.

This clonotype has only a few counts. For the CDR3, the DNA is TGCGCCAGCAGCCCGGGACTAGCGGGGGGGGAGGGTGAGCAGTTCTTC. This translates into CASSPGLAGGEGEQFF. This sequence joins TRBV4-1 and TRBJ2-1; TRBD2 matches 16 bases. V trimming: 4 bases; J trimming: 9 bases; junction bases outside the gene matches: 6. The CDR3 covers 16 residues. The germline gives CDR1 MGHRA, CDR2 YSYEKL.

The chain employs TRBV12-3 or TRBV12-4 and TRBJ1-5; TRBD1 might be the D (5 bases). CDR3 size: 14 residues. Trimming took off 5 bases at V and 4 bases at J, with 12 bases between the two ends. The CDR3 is CASSPDTKNQPQHF. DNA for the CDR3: TGTGCCAGCAGTCCGGACACGAAAAATCAGCCCCAGCATTTT.

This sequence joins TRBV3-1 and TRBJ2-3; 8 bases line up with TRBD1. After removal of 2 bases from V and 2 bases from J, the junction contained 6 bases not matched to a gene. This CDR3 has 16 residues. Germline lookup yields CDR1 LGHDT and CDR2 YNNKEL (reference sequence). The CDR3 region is CASSQYRQGNTDTQYF. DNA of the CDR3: TGTGCCAGCAGCCAATATCGACAGGGGAACACAGATACGCAGTATTTT.

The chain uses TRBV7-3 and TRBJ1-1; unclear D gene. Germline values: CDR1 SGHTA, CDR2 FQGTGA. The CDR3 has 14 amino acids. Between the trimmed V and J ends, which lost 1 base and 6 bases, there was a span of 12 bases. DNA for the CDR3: TGTGCCAGCAGCTTAATGGGCTCTAACGCTGAAGCTTTCTTT. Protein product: CASSLMGSNAEAFF. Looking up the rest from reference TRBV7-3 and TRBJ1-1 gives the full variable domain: GAGVSQTPSNKVTEKGKYVELRCDPISGHTALYWYRQSLGQGPEFLIYFQGTGAADDSGLPNDRFFAVRPEGSVSTLKIQRTERGDSAVYLCASSLMGSNAEAFFGQGTRLTVV.

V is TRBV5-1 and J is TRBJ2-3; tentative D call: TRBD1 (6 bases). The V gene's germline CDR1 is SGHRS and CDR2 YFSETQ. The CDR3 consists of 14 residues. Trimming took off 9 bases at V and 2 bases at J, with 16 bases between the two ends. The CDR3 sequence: CANDRDTHTDTQYF. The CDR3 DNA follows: TGCGCCAACGACCGGGACACCCACACAGATACGCAGTATTTT.

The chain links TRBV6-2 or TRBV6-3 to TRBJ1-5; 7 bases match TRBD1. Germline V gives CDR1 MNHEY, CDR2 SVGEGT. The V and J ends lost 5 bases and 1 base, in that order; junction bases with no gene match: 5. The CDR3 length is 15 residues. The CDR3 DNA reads TGTGCCAGCAGTCCAGACAGGGAAAGCAATCAGCCCCAGCATTTT. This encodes CASSPDRESNQPQHF.

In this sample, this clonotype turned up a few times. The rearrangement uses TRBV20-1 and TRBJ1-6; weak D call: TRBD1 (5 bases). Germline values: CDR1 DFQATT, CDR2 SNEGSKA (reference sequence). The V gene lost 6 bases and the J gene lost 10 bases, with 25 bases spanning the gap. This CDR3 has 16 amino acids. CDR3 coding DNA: TGCAGTGCGATAGACCCGGACAACTTGGGGGGGTCACCCCTCCACTTT. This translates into CSAIDPDNLGGSPLHF.

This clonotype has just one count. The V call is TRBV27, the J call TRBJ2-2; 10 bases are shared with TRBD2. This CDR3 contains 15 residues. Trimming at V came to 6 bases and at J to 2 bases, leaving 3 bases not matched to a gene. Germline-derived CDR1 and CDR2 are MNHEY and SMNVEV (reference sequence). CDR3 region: CASRGLAVNTGELFF. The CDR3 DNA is TGTGCCAGCAGAGGACTAGCGGTAAACACCGGGGAGCTGTTTTTT.

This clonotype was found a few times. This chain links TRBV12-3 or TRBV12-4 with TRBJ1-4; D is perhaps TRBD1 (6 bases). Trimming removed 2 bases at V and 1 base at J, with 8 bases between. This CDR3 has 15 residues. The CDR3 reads CASSLLDRTNEKLFF. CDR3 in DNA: TGTGCCAGCAGTTTACTGGACAGAACTAATGAAAAACTGTTTTTT.